This T cell receptor beta chain was recovered during a study of blood T cell repertoires in COVID-19. Background on the study: T cells, B-cell-depleted T cells, or PBMCs supplied cDNA or gDNA.

J was trimmed by 7 bases and V by 5 bases; bases with no gene match: 8. Germline CDR1 reads SGHTA; CDR2 reads FQGTGA. This CDR3 has 14 residues. The assay was immunoSEQ multiplex PCR, and TCRdb's table has in-frame clones only and misses some. Of about 70,000 clones in the sample, approximately 90% were seen once. This clone appeared a single time. Sequencing used peripheral blood. This clonotype originated in a human donor in a cohort sampled during active COVID-19. The V call is TRBV7-3, the J call TRBJ1-2; 9 bases line up with TRBD1. Here the CDR3 DNA reads TGTGCCAGCAGCAAGGGACAGGGCGACCCTGGCTACACCTTC. This sequence encodes CASSKGQGDPGYTF.